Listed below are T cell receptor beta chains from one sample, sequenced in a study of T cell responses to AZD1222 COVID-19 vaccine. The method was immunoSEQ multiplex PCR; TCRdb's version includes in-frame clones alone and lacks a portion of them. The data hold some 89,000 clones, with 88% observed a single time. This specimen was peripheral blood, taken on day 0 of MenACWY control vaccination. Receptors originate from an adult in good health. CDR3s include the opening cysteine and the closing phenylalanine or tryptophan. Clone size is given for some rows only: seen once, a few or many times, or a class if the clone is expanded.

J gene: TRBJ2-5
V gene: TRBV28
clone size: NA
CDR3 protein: CASSLFWGPNYF

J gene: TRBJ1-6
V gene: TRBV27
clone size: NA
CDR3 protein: CASSSGGRNNSPLHF

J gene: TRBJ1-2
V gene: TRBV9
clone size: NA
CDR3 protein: CASSALHGRSYTF

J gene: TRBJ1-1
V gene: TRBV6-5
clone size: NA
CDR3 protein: CASSYGFGGGTEAFF

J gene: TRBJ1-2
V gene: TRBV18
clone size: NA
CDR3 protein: CASSPGLDYGYTF

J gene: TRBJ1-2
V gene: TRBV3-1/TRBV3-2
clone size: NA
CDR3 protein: CASSQGTAGGYTF

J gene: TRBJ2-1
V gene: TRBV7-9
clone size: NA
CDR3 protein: CASSSLVSGSSYNEQFF

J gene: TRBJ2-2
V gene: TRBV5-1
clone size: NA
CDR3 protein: CASSPPSAGTGELFF

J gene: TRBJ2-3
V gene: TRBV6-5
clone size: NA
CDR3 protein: CASSYSMGANTQYF

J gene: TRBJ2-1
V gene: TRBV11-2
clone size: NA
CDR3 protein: CASSSPGLAPNNEQFF

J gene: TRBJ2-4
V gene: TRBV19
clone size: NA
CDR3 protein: CASSIFPTDRGNNIQYF

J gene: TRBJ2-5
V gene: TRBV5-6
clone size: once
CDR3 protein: CASSQPDRAQETQYF

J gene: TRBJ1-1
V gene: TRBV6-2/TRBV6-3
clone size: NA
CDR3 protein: CASSYSRETEAFF

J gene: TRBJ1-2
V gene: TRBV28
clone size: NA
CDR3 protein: CASSYGTANGYGYTF

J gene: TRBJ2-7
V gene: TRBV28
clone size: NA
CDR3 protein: CASERQGELGGKLEQYF

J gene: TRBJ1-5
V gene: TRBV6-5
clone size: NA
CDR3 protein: CASSYSVTRQPQHF

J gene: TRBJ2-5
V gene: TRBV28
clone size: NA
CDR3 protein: CASRSWAGGRGGGETQYF

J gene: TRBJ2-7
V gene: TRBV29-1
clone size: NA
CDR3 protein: CSVRPQSSYEQYF

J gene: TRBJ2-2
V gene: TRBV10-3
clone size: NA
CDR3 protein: CAISEQSTGELFF

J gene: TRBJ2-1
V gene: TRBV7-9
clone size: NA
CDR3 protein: CASSPPYGSGSSYNEQFF

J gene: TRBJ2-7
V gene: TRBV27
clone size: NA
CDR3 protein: CASSQLAGGHYEQYF

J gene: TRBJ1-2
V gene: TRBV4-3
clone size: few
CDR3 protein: CASSQVTLNSINYGYTF

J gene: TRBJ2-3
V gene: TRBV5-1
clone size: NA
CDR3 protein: CASSLALGTGGSGTDTQYF

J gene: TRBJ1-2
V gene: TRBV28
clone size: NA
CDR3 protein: CASSLSGTGDYGYTF

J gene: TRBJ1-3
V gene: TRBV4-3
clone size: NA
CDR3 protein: CASSGRGDGGNTIYF

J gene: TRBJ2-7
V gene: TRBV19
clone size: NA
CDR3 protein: CASSTPTGVEQYF

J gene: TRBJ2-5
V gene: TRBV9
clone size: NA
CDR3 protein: CASSGGLAPETQYF

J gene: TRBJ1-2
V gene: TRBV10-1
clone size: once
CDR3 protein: CASGKTVYGYTF

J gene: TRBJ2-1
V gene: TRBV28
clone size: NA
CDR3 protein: CASSLAGQYNEQFF

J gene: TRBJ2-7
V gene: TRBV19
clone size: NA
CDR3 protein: CASSTGLAYEQYF

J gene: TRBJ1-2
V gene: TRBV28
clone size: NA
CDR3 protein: CASSSGQGIDGYTF

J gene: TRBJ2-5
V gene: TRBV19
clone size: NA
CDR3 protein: CASSIDRASGQEETQYF

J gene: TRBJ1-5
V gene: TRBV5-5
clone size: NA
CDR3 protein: CASSLWDGDQPQHF

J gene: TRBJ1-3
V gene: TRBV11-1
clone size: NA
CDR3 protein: CASSFGESGNTIYF

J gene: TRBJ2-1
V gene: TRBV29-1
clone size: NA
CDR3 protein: CSATVYNEQFF

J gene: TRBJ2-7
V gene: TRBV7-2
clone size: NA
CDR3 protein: CASSPRTSGSYEQYF

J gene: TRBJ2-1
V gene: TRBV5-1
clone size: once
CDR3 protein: CASSLEGNLYNEQFF

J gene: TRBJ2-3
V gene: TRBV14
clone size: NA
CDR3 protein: CASSQMPRELAPDTQYF

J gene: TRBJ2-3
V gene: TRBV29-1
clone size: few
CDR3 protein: CSVDKTGHYTDTQYF

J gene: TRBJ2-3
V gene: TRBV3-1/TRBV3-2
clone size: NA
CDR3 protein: CASSQAFGRADTQYF

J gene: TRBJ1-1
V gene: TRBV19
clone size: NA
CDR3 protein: CASSILGVANTEAFF

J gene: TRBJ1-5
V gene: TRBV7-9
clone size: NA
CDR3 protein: CASSLGRGPYQPQHF